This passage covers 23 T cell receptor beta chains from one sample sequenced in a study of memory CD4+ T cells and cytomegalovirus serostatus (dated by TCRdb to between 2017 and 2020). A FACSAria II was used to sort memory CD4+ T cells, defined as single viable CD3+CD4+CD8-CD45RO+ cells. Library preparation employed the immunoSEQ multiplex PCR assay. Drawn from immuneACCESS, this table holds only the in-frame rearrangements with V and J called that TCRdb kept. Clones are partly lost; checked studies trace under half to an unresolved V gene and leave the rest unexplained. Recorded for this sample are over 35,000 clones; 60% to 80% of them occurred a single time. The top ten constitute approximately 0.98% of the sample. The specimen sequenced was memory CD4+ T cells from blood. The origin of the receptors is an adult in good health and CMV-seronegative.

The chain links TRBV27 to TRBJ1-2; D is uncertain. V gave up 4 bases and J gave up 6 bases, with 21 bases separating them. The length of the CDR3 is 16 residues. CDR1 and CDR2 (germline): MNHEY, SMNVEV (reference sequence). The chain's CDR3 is CASSSNRAGYRNGYTF. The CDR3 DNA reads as TGTGCCAGCAGTTCAAACCGGGCCGGATATCGGAATGGCTACACCTTC.

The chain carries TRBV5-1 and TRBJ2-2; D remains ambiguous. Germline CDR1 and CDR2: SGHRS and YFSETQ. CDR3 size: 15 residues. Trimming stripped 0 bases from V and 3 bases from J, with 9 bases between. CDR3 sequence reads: CASSLDGWDTGELFF. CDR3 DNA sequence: TGCGCCAGCAGCTTGGACGGGTGGGACACCGGGGAGCTGTTTTTT.

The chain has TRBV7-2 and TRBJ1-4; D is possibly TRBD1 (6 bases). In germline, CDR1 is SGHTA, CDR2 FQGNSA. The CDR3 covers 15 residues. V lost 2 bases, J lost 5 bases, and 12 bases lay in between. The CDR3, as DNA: TGTGCCAGCAGCTTAAGTCCAGGGGTAAATGAAAAACTGTTTTTT. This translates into CASSLSPGVNEKLFF.

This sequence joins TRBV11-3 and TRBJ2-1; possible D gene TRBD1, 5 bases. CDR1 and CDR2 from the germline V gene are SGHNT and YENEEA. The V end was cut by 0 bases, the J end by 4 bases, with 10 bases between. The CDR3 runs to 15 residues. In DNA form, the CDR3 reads TGTGCCAGCAGCTTAGAAGGGGCCAATTACAATGAGCAGTTCTTC. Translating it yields CASSLEGANYNEQFF.

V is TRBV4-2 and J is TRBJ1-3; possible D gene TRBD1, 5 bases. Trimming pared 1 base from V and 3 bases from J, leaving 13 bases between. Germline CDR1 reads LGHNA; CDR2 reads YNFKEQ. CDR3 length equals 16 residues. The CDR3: CASSQVQVGRGNTIYF. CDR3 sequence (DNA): TGTGCCAGCAGCCAAGTTCAGGTGGGGCGTGGAAACACCATATATTTT.

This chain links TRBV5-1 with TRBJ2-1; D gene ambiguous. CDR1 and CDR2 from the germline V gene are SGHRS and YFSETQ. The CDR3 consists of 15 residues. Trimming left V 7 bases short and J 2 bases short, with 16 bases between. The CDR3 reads CASSGMQATYNEQFF. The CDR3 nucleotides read TGCGCCAGCTCTGGTATGCAGGCCACCTACAATGAGCAGTTCTTC.

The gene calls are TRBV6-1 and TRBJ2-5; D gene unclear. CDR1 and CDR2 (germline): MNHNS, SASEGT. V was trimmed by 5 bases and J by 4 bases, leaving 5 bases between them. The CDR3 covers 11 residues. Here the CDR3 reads CASSYIETQYF. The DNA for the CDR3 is TGTGCCAGCAGTTACATAGAGACCCAGTACTTC.

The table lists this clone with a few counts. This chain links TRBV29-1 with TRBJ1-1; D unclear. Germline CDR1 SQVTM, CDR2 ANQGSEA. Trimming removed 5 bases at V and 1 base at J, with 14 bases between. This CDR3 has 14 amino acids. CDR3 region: CSVSVQAGNTEAFF. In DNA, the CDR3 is TGCAGCGTTTCAGTGCAGGCGGGGAACACTGAAGCTTTCTTT.

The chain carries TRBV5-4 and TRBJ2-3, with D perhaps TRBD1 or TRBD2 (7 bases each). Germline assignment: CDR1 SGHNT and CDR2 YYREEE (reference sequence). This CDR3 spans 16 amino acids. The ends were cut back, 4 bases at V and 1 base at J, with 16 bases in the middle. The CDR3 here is CASSTGSGGGTDTQYF. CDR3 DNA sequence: TGTGCCAGCAGCACGGGGTCAGGGGGGGGCACAGATACGCAGTATTTT.

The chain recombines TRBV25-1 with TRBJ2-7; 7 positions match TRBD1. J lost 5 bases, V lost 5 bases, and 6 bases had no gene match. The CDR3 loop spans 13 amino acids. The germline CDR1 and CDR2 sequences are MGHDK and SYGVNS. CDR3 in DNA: TGTGCCAGCAGTCCACAGGGGTTTGACGAGCAGTACTTC. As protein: CASSPQGFDEQYF.

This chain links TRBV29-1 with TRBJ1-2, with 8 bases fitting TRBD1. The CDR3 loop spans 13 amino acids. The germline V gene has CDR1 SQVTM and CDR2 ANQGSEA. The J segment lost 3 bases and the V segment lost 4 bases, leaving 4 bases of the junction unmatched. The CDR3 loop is CSVGQGRDYGYTF. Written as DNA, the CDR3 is TGCAGCGTTGGACAGGGGAGGGACTATGGCTACACCTTC.

The chain's CDR3 is CASSHGTNNSPLHF. The CDR3 DNA is TGTGCCAGCAGCCACGGGACTAATAATTCACCCCTCCACTTT. The chain joins TRBV7-3 to TRBJ1-6; TRBD1 might be the D (5 bases). The CDR3 runs to 14 residues. Trimming removed 5 bases at V and 5 bases at J, with 10 bases between. Germline V lookup: CDR1 SGHTA, CDR2 FQGTGA.

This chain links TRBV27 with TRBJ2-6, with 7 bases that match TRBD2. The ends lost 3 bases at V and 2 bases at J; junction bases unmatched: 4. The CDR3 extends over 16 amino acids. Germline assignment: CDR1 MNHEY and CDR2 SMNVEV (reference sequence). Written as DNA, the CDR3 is TGTGCCAGCAGTTTGTCGGGGGGTGCTGGGGCCAACGTCCTGACTTTC. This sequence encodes CASSLSGGAGANVLTF.

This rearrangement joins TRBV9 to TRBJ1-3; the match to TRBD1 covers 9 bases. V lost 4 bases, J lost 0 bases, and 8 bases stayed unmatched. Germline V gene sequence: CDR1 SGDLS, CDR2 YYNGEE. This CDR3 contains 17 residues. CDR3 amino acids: CASSPRQGVSSGNTIYF. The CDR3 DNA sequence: TGTGCCAGCAGCCCGAGACAGGGGGTGAGCTCTGGAAACACCATATATTTT.

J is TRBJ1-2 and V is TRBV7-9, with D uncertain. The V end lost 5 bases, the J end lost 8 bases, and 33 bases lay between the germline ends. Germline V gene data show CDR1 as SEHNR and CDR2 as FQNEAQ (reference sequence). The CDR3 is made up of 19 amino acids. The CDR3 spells CASSQAPSYGPTPLRGYTF. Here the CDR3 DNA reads TGTGCCAGCAGCCAAGCCCCCAGCTACGGGCCGACCCCCTTACGAGGCTACACCTTC.

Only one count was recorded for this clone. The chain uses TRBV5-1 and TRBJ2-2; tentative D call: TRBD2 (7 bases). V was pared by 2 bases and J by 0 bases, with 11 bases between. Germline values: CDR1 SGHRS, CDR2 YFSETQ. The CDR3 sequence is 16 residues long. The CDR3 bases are TGCGCCAGCAGCTTCGGGGGGCCCTCGAACACCGGGGAGCTGTTTTTT. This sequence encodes CASSFGGPSNTGELFF.

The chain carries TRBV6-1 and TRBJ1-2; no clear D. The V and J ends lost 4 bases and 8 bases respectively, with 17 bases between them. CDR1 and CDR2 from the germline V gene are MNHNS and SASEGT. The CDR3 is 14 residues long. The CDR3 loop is CASSGKASPGGYTF. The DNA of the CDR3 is TGTGCCAGCAGTGGTAAGGCCAGCCCGGGAGGCTACACCTTC.

CDR3 nucleotides: TGCGCCAGCAGCCAATCCGGACAGGGAGGCAATGAGCAGTTCTTC. Encoded protein: CASSQSGQGGNEQFF. V and J are TRBV4-3 and TRBJ2-1, with 8 bases fitting TRBD1. J was trimmed by 6 bases and V by 2 bases; bases with no gene match: 6. The CDR3 is 15 residues long. Germline CDR1 LGHNA, CDR2 YSLEER.

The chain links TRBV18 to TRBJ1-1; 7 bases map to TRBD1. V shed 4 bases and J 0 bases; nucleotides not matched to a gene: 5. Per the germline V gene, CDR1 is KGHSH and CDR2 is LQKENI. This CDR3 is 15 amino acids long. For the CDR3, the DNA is TGTGCCAGCTCACTCAGGGGGAATTTGAACACTGAAGCTTTCTTT. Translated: CASSLRGNLNTEAFF.

The CDR3 DNA reads TGTGCCAGCAGCTTGGGAGGGGGGGCCCACGAGCAGTACTTC. This codes for CASSLGGGAHEQYF. The chain carries TRBV5-4 and TRBJ2-7; D is perhaps TRBD2 (7 bases). This CDR3 is 14 amino acids long. Germline CDR1 is SGHNT and CDR2 is YYREEE (reference sequence). V lost 0 bases and J 5 bases, leaving 12 bases between the germline ends.

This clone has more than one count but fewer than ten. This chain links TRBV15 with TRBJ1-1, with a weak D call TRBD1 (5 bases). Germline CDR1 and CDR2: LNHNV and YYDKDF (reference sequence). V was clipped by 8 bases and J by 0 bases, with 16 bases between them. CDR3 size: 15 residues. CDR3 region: CATGSGGTMNTEAFF. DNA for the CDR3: TGTGCCACCGGCTCGGGGGGAACCATGAACACTGAAGCTTTCTTT.

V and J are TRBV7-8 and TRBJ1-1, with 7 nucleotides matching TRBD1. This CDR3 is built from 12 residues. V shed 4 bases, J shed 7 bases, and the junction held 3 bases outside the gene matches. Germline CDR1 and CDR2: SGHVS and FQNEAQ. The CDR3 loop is CASSSGQVEAFF. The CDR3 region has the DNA TGTGCCAGCAGCTCAGGACAGGTTGAAGCTTTCTTT.

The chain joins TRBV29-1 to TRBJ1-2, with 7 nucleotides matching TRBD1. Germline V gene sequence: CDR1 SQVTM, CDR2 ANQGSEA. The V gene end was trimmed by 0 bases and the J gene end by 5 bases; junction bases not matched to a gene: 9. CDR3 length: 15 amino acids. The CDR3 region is CSVEDQNRGNYGYTF. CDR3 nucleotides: TGCAGCGTTGAAGATCAGAACAGGGGAAATTATGGCTACACCTTC.